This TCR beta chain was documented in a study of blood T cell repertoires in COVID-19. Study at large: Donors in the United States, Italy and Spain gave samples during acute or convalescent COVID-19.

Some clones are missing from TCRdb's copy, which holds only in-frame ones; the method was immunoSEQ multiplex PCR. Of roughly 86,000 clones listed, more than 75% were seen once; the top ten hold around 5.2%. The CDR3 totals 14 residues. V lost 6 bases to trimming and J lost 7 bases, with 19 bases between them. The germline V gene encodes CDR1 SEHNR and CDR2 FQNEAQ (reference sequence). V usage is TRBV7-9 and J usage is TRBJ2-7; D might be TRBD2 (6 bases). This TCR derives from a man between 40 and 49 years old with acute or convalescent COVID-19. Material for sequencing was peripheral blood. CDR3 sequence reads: CASSRDFERREQYF. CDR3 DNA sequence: TGTGCCAGCAGTAGGGACTTCGAGAGGAGGGAGCAGTACTTC.